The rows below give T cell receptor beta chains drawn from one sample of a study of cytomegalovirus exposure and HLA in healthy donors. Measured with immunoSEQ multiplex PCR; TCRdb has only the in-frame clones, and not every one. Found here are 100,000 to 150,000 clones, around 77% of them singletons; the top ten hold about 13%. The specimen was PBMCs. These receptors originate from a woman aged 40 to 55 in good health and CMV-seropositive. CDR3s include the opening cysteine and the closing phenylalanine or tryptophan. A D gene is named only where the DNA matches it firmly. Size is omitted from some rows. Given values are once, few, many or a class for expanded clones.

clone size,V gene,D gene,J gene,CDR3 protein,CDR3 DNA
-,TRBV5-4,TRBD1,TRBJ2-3,CASSEGTGASTDTQYF,TGTGCCAGCAGCGAAGGGACAGGAGCTAGCACAGATACGCAGTATTTT
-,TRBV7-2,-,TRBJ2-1,CASSSHGGNEQFF,TGTGCCAGCAGCTCGCACGGGGGCAATGAGCAGTTCTTC
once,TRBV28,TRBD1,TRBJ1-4,CASSPLTGWSEKLFF,TGTGCCAGCAGTCCCTTGACAGGGTGGAGTGAAAAACTGTTTTTT
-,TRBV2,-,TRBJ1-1,CASTTRPGPPNTEAFF,TGTGCCAGCACGACCCGCCCAGGGCCACCGAACACTGAAGCTTTCTTT
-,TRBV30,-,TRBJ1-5,CAWSVDPGDQPQHF,TGTGCCTGGAGTGTCGATCCGGGGGATCAGCCCCAGCATTTT
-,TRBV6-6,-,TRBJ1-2,CASSYAGYGYTF,TGTGCCAGCAGTTACGCCGGCTATGGCTACACCTTC
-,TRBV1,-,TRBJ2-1,CTSSHPTSGTNNEQFF,TGCACCAGCAGCCATCCCACTAGCGGGACCAACAATGAGCAGTTCTTC
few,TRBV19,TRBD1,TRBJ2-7,CASSYAGGYEQYF,TGTGCCAGTAGTTACGCAGGGGGCTACGAGCAGTACTTC
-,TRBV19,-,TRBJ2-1,CASSVSRDEQFF,TGTGCCAGTAGTGTCAGCCGGGATGAGCAGTTCTTC
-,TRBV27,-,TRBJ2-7,CASSFQSGILPYEQYF,TGTGCCAGCAGTTTCCAGTCAGGAATCCTCCCCTACGAGCAGTACTTC
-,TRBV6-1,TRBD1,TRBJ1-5,CASSPRDSNQPQHF,TGTGCCAGCAGTCCCCGGGACAGTAATCAGCCCCAGCATTTT
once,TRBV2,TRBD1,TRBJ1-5,CASKAGGVQPQHF,TGTGCCAGCAAGGCAGGGGGCGTTCAGCCCCAGCATTTT
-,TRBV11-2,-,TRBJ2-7,CASSLTQAPYEQYF,TGTGCCAGCAGCTTAACCCAGGCTCCATACGAGCAGTACTTC
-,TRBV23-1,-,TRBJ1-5,CASRDQPQHF,TGCGCCAGCCGTGATCAGCCCCAGCATTTT
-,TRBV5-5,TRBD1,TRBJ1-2,CASSPDRGWTYGYTF,TGTGCCAGCAGCCCCGACAGGGGTTGGACCTATGGCTACACCTTC
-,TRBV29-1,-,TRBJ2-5,CSVREGRETQYF,TGCAGCGTTAGAGAGGGGAGGGAGACCCAGTACTTC
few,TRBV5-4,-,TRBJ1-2,CASSLGGRIDYGYTF,TGTGCCAGCAGCTTGGGTGGCAGGATCGACTATGGCTACACCTTC
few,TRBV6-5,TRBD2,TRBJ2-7,CASTTGGRAYEQYF,TGTGCCAGCACCACGGGGGGGAGAGCCTACGAGCAGTACTTC
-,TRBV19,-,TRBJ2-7,CASSILSGPSYEQYF,TGTGCCAGTAGTATTTTGTCAGGGCCGTCCTACGAGCAGTACTTC
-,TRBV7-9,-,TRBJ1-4,CASSSLFSRGVNEKLFF,TGTGCCAGCAGCTCTTTATTCAGCCGGGGAGTGAATGAAAAACTGTTTTTT
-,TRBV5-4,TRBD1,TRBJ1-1,CASSRTGMNTEAFF,TGTGCCAGCAGCCGGACAGGGATGAACACTGAAGCTTTCTTT
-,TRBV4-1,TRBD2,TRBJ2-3,CASSQDRREGRADTQYF,TGCGCCAGCAGCCAAGATAGGAGGGAGGGTCGGGCAGATACGCAGTATTTT
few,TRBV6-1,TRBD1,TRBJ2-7,CASSGGQGKYEQYF,TGTGCCAGCAGTGGGGGACAGGGGAAGTACGAGCAGTACTTC
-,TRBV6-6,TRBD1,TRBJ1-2,CASRAGTDYGYTF,TGTGCCAGCAGGGCCGGGACAGACTATGGCTACACCTTC
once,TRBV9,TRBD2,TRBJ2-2,CASSVDGTSGRAGSGELFF,TGTGCCAGCAGCGTAGATGGGACTAGCGGGAGGGCCGGGAGCGGGGAGCTGTTTTTT
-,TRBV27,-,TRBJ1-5,CASSLWGHNNQPQHF,TGTGCCAGCAGTTTATGGGGACACAACAATCAGCCCCAGCATTTT
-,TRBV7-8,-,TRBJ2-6,CASSPDQARRFSGANVLTF,TGTGCCAGCAGTCCAGACCAGGCCCGCCGCTTCTCTGGGGCCAACGTCCTGACTTTC
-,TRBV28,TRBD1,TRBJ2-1,CASSSTGGFSNEQFF,TGTGCCAGCAGTTCGACAGGGGGCTTTAGCAATGAGCAGTTCTTC
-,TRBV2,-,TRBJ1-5,CASSPDSSNNQPQHF,TGTGCCAGCAGTCCAGACAGTAGCAACAACCAGCCCCAGCATTTT
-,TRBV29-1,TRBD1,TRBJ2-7,CSVEAGIGTGVEQYF,TGCAGCGTTGAAGCCGGTATAGGGACAGGGGTCGAGCAGTACTTC
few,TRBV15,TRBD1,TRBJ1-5,CATSRDPTGGGQPQHF,TGTGCCACCAGCAGAGATCCCACAGGGGGAGGGCAGCCCCAGCATTTT
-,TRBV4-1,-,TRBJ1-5,CASSQVGGGSNQPQHF,TGCGCCAGCAGCCAAGTGGGGGGGGGCTCCAATCAGCCCCAGCATTTT
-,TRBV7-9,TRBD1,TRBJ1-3,CASSFGQGVGNTIYF,TGTGCCAGCAGCTTTGGACAGGGGGTAGGAAACACCATATATTTT
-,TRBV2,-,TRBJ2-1,CASRAGEHNEQFF,TGTGCCAGCAGGGCAGGGGAACACAATGAGCAGTTCTTC
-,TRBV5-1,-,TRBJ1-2,CASSLEGREVGGYTF,TGCGCCAGCAGCTTGGAAGGCAGGGAGGTCGGTGGCTACACCTTC
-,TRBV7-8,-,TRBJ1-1,CASSLGQAEAFF,TGTGCCAGCAGCTTAGGACAGGCTGAAGCTTTCTTT
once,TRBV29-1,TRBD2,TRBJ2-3,CSALGLADTDTQYF,TGCAGCGCCCTGGGACTAGCGGATACAGATACGCAGTATTTT
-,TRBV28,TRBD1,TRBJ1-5,CASRSGGTADSNQPQHF,TGTGCCAGCAGGAGCGGGGGGACAGCAGATAGCAATCAGCCCCAGCATTTT
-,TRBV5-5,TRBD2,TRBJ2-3,CASSRGGSGVTDTQYF,TGTGCCAGCAGCCGGGGGGGTAGCGGCGTCACAGATACGCAGTATTTT
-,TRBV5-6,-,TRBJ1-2,CASSFDGSNYGYTF,TGTGCCAGCAGCTTTGACGGGAGTAACTATGGCTACACCTTC
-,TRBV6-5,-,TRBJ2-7,CASSYSGVYEQYF,TGTGCCAGCAGTTACTCGGGCGTCTACGAGCAGTACTTC
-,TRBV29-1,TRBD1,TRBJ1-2,CSVERTGGQDGYTF,TGCAGCGTTGAGAGGACAGGGGGCCAGGATGGCTACACCTTC
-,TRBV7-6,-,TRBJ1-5,CAPRRAVPNQPQHF,TGTGCCCCCAGGAGGGCGGTTCCTAATCAGCCCCAGCATTTT
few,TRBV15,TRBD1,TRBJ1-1,CATSNFRGNTNTEAFF,TGTGCCACCAGCAATTTCAGGGGGAATACGAACACTGAAGCTTTCTTT
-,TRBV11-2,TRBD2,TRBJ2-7,CASSSLRDLAGGTYEQYF,TGTGCCAGCAGCTCCCTAAGGGATTTAGCGGGAGGGACCTACGAGCAGTACTTC
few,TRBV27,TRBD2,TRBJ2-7,CASSFGTRGGEQYF,TGTGCCAGCAGTTTCGGGACTAGGGGGGGCGAGCAGTACTTC
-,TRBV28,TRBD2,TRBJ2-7,CASSKSGSDSEQYF,TGTGCCAGCAGCAAGAGCGGGAGCGACAGCGAGCAGTACTTC
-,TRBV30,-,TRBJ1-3,CAWSGSISGNTIYF,TGTGCCTGGAGTGGGAGCATCTCTGGAAACACCATATATTTT
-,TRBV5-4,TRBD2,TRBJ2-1,CASSLGGRAVSNEQFF,TGTGCCAGCAGCTTGGGCGGGAGGGCCGTCAGCAATGAGCAGTTCTTC
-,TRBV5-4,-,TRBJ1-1,CASSFQGMNTEAFF,TGTGCCAGCAGCTTTCAGGGAATGAACACTGAAGCTTTCTTT
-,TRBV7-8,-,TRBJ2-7,CASSLSRGEQYF,TGTGCCAGCAGCTTGAGTAGGGGCGAGCAGTACTTC
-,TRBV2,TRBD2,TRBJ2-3,CASKVDSGSGTDTQYF,TGTGCCAGCAAGGTGGATAGCGGGAGCGGGACAGATACGCAGTATTTT
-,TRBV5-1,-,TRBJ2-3,CASSSRGAPDTQYF,TGCGCCAGCAGCTCCCGGGGGGCCCCAGATACGCAGTATTTT
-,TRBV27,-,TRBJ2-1,CASSRRQASNEQFF,TGTGCCAGCAGTCGCCGACAGGCGAGCAATGAGCAGTTCTTC
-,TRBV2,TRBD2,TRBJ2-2,CASWTSGGTGELFF,TGTGCCAGCTGGACTAGCGGGGGCACCGGGGAGCTGTTTTTT
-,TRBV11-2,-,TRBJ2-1,CASSSTRYNEQFF,TGTGCCAGCAGCTCCACTAGGTACAATGAGCAGTTCTTC
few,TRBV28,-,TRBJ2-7,CASSLFQGSREQYF,TGTGCCAGCAGTTTATTTCAGGGTTCCCGGGAGCAGTACTTC
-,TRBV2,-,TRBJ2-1,CASSEQIVALPSEQFF,TGTGCCAGCAGTGAACAAATAGTTGCACTACCCTCCGAGCAGTTCTTC